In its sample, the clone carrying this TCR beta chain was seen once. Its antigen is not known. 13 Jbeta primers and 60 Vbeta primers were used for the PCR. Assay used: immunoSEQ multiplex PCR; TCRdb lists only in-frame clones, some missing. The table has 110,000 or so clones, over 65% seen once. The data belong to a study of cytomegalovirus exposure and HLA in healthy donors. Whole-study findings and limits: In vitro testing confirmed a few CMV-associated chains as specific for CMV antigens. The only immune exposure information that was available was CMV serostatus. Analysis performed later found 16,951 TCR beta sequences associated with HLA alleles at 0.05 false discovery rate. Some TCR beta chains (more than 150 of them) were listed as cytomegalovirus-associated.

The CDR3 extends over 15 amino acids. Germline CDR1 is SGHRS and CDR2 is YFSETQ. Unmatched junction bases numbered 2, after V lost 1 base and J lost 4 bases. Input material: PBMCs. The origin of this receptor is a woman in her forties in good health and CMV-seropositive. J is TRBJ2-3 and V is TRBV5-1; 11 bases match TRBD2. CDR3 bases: TGCGCCAGCAGCTTGACTAGCGGGGGATCAGATACGCAGTATTTT. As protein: CASSLTSGGSDTQYF.